A selection of T cell receptor beta chains follows, all from one sample in a study of cytomegalovirus exposure and HLA in healthy donors. Some clones are missing from TCRdb's copy, which holds only in-frame ones; the method was immunoSEQ multiplex PCR. The table shows approximately 93,000 clones, with over 60% occurring only once. Input material: PBMCs. The receptors originated from a male donor in good health and CMV-seropositive. Each CDR3 is given with its conserved first and last residue. Each record gives: clone size, V gene, J gene, D gene, CDR3 length, CDR3 protein, CDR3 DNA. The D gene is left open where the match is weak. Rows may omit the clone size; those that give it use once, few, many or a size class.

size: few; V: TRBV16; J: TRBJ1-3; D: .; length: 15; CDR3: CASSQSRLTGNTIYF; DNA: TGTGCCAGCAGCCAATCGCGCCTCACTGGAAACACCATATATTTT
size: .; V: TRBV7-6; J: TRBJ2-7; D: TRBD1; length: 14; CDR3: CASGAGTGSHEQYF; DNA: TGTGCCAGCGGCGCCGGGACAGGGTCCCACGAGCAGTACTTC
size: .; V: TRBV5-1; J: TRBJ2-3; D: TRBD1; length: 15; CDR3: CASSFDGQGEDTQYF; DNA: TGCGCCAGCAGCTTCGACGGACAGGGGGAAGATACGCAGTATTTT
size: .; V: TRBV7-2; J: TRBJ1-5; D: .; length: 15; CDR3: CASSLTGISNQPQHF; DNA: TGTGCCAGCAGCTTAACCGGGATTAGCAATCAGCCCCAGCATTTT
size: .; V: TRBV30; J: TRBJ1-5; D: TRBD1; length: 15; CDR3: CAWSAGGRSNQPQHF; DNA: TGTGCCTGGAGCGCAGGGGGTAGGAGCAATCAGCCCCAGCATTTT
size: .; V: TRBV19; J: TRBJ1-1; D: TRBD1; length: 15; CDR3: CASTRLRRDRVEAFF; DNA: TGTGCCAGTACTCGACTGAGACGGGACAGGGTTGAAGCTTTCTTT
size: .; V: TRBV30; J: TRBJ2-3; D: TRBD2; length: 16; CDR3: CAWTPGLAGAWDTQYF; DNA: TGTGCCTGGACCCCTGGACTAGCGGGGGCTTGGGATACGCAGTATTTT
size: .; V: TRBV5-1; J: TRBJ2-3; D: .; length: 13; CDR3: CASSLGERDTQYF; DNA: TGCGCCAGCAGCTTGGGAGAGAGAGATACGCAGTATTTT
size: .; V: TRBV30; J: TRBJ2-7; D: TRBD1; length: 13; CDR3: CAWRLTGGYEQYF; DNA: TGTGCCTGGAGGCTGACAGGGGGTTACGAGCAGTACTTC
size: .; V: TRBV4-1; J: TRBJ1-4; D: .; length: 16; CDR3: CASSQDVTATNEKLFF; DNA: TGCGCCAGCAGCCAAGACGTAACGGCAACTAATGAAAAACTGTTTTTT
size: once; V: TRBV27; J: TRBJ1-2; D: TRBD1; length: 12; CDR3: CASSQGVGGYTF; DNA: TGTGCCAGCAGCCAGGGGGTTGGGGGCTACACCTTC
size: .; V: TRBV5-6; J: TRBJ2-2; D: TRBD2; length: 16; CDR3: CASSRRGDPNTGELFF; DNA: TGTGCCAGCAGCCGCCGGGGGGACCCGAACACCGGGGAGCTGTTTTTT
size: .; V: TRBV6-5; J: TRBJ1-2; D: .; length: 14; CDR3: CASSYSVGVTGYTF; DNA: TGTGCCAGCAGTTACTCAGTCGGGGTAACGGGCTACACCTTC
size: .; V: TRBV5-1; J: TRBJ2-7; D: TRBD2; length: 12; CDR3: CASSPRGDEQYF; DNA: TGCGCCAGCAGCCCTCGGGGGGACGAGCAGTACTTC
size: .; V: TRBV5-4; J: TRBJ2-7; D: TRBD2; length: 16; CDR3: CASSRSGGGSSYEQYF; DNA: TGTGCCAGCAGCAGGTCTGGCGGGGGGTCCTCTTACGAGCAGTACTTC
size: .; V: TRBV2; J: TRBJ1-1; D: TRBD1; length: 15; CDR3: CASRARQGLNTEAFF; DNA: TGTGCCAGCAGGGCTCGACAGGGGTTGAACACTGAAGCTTTCTTT
size: .; V: TRBV19; J: TRBJ1-1; D: TRBD1; length: 13; CDR3: CASSLQGDTEAFF; DNA: TGTGCCAGTAGCCTACAGGGGGATACTGAAGCTTTCTTT
size: .; V: TRBV27; J: TRBJ1-1; D: TRBD1; length: 14; CDR3: CASSIRPTGAEAFF; DNA: TGTGCCAGCAGTATACGTCCGACAGGGGCTGAAGCTTTCTTT
size: .; V: TRBV4-1; J: TRBJ1-1; D: TRBD1; length: 15; CDR3: CASRLTGGKNTEAFF; DNA: TGCGCCAGCAGGCTAACAGGGGGCAAGAACACTGAAGCTTTCTTT
size: .; V: TRBV5-1; J: TRBJ1-3; D: TRBD1; length: 14; CDR3: CASSLGQGGNTIYF; DNA: TGCGCCAGCAGCTTGGGACAGGGGGGAAACACCATATATTTT
size: few; V: TRBV6-5; J: TRBJ2-5; D: .; length: 11; CDR3: CASSQSETQYF; DNA: TGTGCCAGCAGTCAATCAGAGACCCAGTACTTC
size: .; V: TRBV30; J: TRBJ2-3; D: .; length: 13; CDR3: CAWSLGLADTQYF; DNA: TGTGCCTGGAGTTTGGGACTTGCAGATACGCAGTATTTT
size: .; V: TRBV5-1; J: TRBJ2-1; D: TRBD2; length: 15; CDR3: CASSFTAGGHNEQFF; DNA: TGCGCCAGCAGCTTCACTGCGGGGGGGCACAATGAGCAGTTCTTC
size: .; V: TRBV15; J: TRBJ1-4; D: .; length: 14; CDR3: CATSRDGGNEKLFF; DNA: TGTGCCACCAGCAGAGACGGGGGAAATGAAAAACTGTTTTTT
size: .; V: TRBV4-2; J: TRBJ2-1; D: .; length: 21; CDR3: CASSQDWTWLGKPPLEGEQFF; DNA: TGTGCCAGCAGCCAAGACTGGACTTGGTTAGGAAAGCCCCCCCTGGAAGGTGAGCAGTTCTTC
size: few; V: TRBV30; J: TRBJ1-5; D: .; length: 12; CDR3: CATGQKGQPQHF; DNA: TGTGCCACCGGACAGAAAGGTCAGCCCCAGCATTTT
size: .; V: TRBV7-9; J: TRBJ2-1; D: .; length: 14; CDR3: CASTQRAPYNEQFF; DNA: TGTGCCAGCACCCAGCGGGCCCCATACAATGAGCAGTTCTTC
size: .; V: TRBV2; J: TRBJ2-5; D: .; length: 13; CDR3: CASSESPLKTQYF; DNA: TGTGCCAGCAGTGAGAGTCCGTTAAAGACCCAGTACTTC
size: .; V: TRBV7-2; J: TRBJ2-2; D: TRBD1; length: 14; CDR3: CASSLDRWSGELFF; DNA: TGTGCCAGCAGTTTGGACAGGTGGTCCGGGGAGCTGTTTTTT
size: .; V: TRBV6-5; J: TRBJ2-7; D: TRBD1; length: 16; CDR3: CASSYSVRGGLYEQYF; DNA: TGTGCCAGCAGTTACTCGGTTAGAGGGGGCCTCTACGAGCAGTACTTC
size: .; V: TRBV21-1; J: TRBJ2-7; D: .; length: 13; CDR3: CASSEGLSYEQYF; DNA: TGTGCCAGCAGCGAAGGGCTCTCCTACGAGCAGTACTTC
size: .; V: TRBV7-3; J: TRBJ2-1; D: TRBD2; length: 15; CDR3: CASSLLAGEYNEQFF; DNA: TGTGCCAGCAGCTTGCTAGCGGGAGAATACAATGAGCAGTTCTTC
size: .; V: TRBV18; J: TRBJ2-1; D: TRBD2; length: 14; CDR3: CASSPGGTHNEQFF; DNA: TGTGCCAGCTCACCGGGAGGGACGCACAATGAGCAGTTCTTC
size: .; V: TRBV6-5; J: TRBJ1-5; D: .; length: 14; CDR3: CASSYSTTNQPQHF; DNA: TGTGCCAGCAGTTACTCGACTACCAATCAGCCCCAGCATTTT
size: .; V: TRBV9; J: TRBJ1-5; D: .; length: 14; CDR3: CASSSAGASQPQHF; DNA: TGTGCCAGCAGCTCCGCAGGGGCAAGTCAGCCCCAGCATTTT
size: .; V: TRBV14; J: TRBJ2-2; D: TRBD1; length: 15; CDR3: CASRTGTGGTGELFF; DNA: TGTGCCAGCAGAACCGGGACAGGGGGGACCGGGGAGCTGTTTTTT
size: .; V: TRBV6-4; J: TRBJ1-6; D: TRBD1; length: 15; CDR3: CASSDSGQGISPLHF; DNA: TGTGCCAGCAGTGACTCGGGACAGGGGATATCACCCCTCCACTTT
size: few; V: TRBV5-4; J: TRBJ2-7; D: .; length: 14; CDR3: CASSLGQALGEQYF; DNA: TGTGCCAGCAGCTTGGGACAGGCACTAGGGGAGCAGTACTTC
size: few; V: TRBV6-1; J: TRBJ2-7; D: TRBD1; length: 13; CDR3: CASSDQGAYEQYF; DNA: TGTGCCAGCAGTGATCAGGGGGCCTACGAGCAGTACTTC
size: .; V: TRBV5-4; J: TRBJ2-3; D: TRBD2; length: 13; CDR3: CASSLTGGDTQYF; DNA: TGTGCCAGCAGCTTGACGGGGGGAGATACGCAGTATTTT
size: .; V: TRBV6-1; J: TRBJ2-1; D: .; length: 15; CDR3: CASMLDGGSYNEQFF; DNA: TGTGCCAGCATGCTAGACGGGGGCTCCTACAATGAGCAGTTCTTC
size: once; V: TRBV5-1; J: TRBJ2-1; D: TRBD1; length: 15; CDR3: CASRPSGQGYNEQFF; DNA: TGCGCCAGCAGACCCTCGGGACAGGGGTATAATGAGCAGTTCTTC
size: .; V: TRBV7-3; J: TRBJ2-2; D: .; length: 16; CDR3: CASSLLVGGNTGELFF; DNA: TGTGCCAGCAGCTTATTGGTTGGAGGGAACACCGGGGAGCTGTTTTTT
size: .; V: TRBV30; J: TRBJ1-6; D: .; length: 15; CDR3: CAWSVEQGLNSPLHF; DNA: TGTGCCTGGAGTGTGGAGCAGGGGCTTAATTCACCCCTCCACTTT
size: .; V: TRBV30; J: TRBJ2-1; D: TRBD2; length: 14; CDR3: CAGSTSGGYNEQFF; DNA: TGTGCCGGTTCGACTAGCGGGGGGTACAATGAGCAGTTCTTC
size: .; V: TRBV6-4; J: TRBJ2-6; D: .; length: 15; CDR3: CASRGQHSGANVLTF; DNA: TGTGCCAGCAGAGGACAGCACTCTGGGGCCAACGTCCTGACTTTC
size: .; V: TRBV4-1; J: TRBJ2-7; D: .; length: 15; CDR3: CASSPVQGGPYEQYF; DNA: TGCGCCAGCAGCCCGGTACAGGGAGGGCCCTACGAGCAGTACTTC
size: .; V: TRBV19; J: TRBJ2-2; D: TRBD2; length: 13; CDR3: CARKSGVTGELFF; DNA: TGTGCCAGAAAGAGCGGGGTCACCGGGGAGCTGTTTTTT
size: .; V: TRBV18; J: TRBJ1-1; D: TRBD1; length: 14; CDR3: CASSPQGEGTEAFF; DNA: TGTGCCAGCTCACCTCAGGGGGAAGGCACTGAAGCTTTCTTT
size: .; V: TRBV6-5; J: TRBJ1-2; D: .; length: 13; CDR3: CASSYRARYGYTF; DNA: TGTGCCAGCAGTTATAGAGCCCGCTATGGCTACACCTTC
size: few; V: TRBV30; J: TRBJ1-5; D: .; length: 13; CDR3: CAWSVLPNQPQHF; DNA: TGTGCCTGGAGTGTACTCCCAAATCAGCCCCAGCATTTT